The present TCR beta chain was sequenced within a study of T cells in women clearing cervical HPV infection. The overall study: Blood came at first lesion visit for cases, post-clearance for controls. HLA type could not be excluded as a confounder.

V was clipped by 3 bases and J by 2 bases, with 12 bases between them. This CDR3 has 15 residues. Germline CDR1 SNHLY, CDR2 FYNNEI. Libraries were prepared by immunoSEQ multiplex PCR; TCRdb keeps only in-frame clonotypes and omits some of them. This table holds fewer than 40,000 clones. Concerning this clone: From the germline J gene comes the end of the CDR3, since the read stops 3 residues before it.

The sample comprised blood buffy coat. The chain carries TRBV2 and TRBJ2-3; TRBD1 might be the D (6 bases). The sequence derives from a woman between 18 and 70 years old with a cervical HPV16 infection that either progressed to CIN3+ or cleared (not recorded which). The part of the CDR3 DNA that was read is TGTGCCAGCAGTGATCGCAGGGGCCACACAGATACG. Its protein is CASSDRRGHTDT. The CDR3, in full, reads CASSDRRGHTDTQYF.